The 22 T cell receptor beta chains below all came from one sample that was sequenced in a study of PD-L1 blockade in urothelial cancer (dated by TCRdb to the late 2010s). The library was prepared using the immunoSEQ multiplex PCR assay. Here the immuneACCESS table is served through TCRdb, limited to in-frame sequences with V and J called. Missing clones are a known gap in these copies; in checked studies unresolved V genes cover under half, and the rest lacks a known reason. The table for this sample lists about 25,000 clones; 82% of them were counted only once. The ten largest clones take up about 1.6% of the sample. The intended sense of this specimen's time point label: peripheral blood 6 weeks after treatment start. The sequencing here drew on PBMCs, taken around atezolizumab (anti-PD-L1) treatment. The receptors shown here come from a man aged 70 or older with urothelial cancer.

This clone turned up a few times. V usage is TRBV29-1 and J usage is TRBJ1-2; D perhaps matches TRBD1 (5 bases). Trimming shortened V by 5 bases and J by 6 bases, and 13 bases separated the two germline ends. Germline CDR1 is SQVTM and CDR2 is ANQGSEA. This CDR3 spans 12 amino acids. The CDR3 sequence is CSVTDSSNGYTF. CDR3 bases: TGCAGCGTTACAGACAGTTCTAATGGCTACACCTTC.

The chain employs TRBV28 and TRBJ2-7; 9 bases agree with TRBD1. V lost 3 bases and J lost 3; bases outside the gene matches: 6. This CDR3 has 15 residues. CDR1 MDHEN and CDR2 SYDVKM come from the germline V gene. As DNA, the CDR3 is TGTGCCAGCAGTTTTGGGACAGGGAGACTCTACGAGCAGTACTTC. Its protein product is CASSFGTGRLYEQYF.

The V and J genes are TRBV6-1 and TRBJ2-5; 12 positions match TRBD1. The trim removed 5 bases at V and 3 bases at J, leaving 4 bases unmatched. The CDR3 sequence is 15 residues long. The germline V gene encodes CDR1 MNHNS and CDR2 SASEGT. The CDR3 loop reads CASSTGTGGEETQYF. The CDR3 nucleotides are TGTGCCAGCAGTACTGGGACAGGGGGCGAAGAGACCCAGTACTTC.

The table lists this clone with a few counts. The CDR3 DNA follows: TGTGCCAGCAGCCACGCGGCTGGAAACACCATATATTTT. Its translation is CASSHAAGNTIYF. The V and J genes are TRBV13 and TRBJ1-3; D gene ambiguous. CDR1 and CDR2 (germline): PRHDT, FYEKMQ (reference sequence). There are 13 residues in the CDR3. V gave up 5 bases and J gave up 2 bases, with 7 bases separating them.

The chain carries TRBV7-2 and TRBJ2-7; 9 nucleotides align to TRBD1. The CDR3 is made up of 15 amino acids. CDR1 and CDR2 from the germline V gene are SGHTA and FQGNSA. V lost 5 bases to trimming and J lost 5 bases; unmatched junction nucleotides: 10. The CDR3 protein is CASSIEQGARNEQYF. The CDR3, as DNA: TGTGCCAGCAGCATAGAACAGGGGGCGAGGAACGAGCAGTACTTC.

The rearrangement links TRBV19 to TRBJ1-2, with unresolved D. The CDR3 contains 15 residues. Trimming took 0 bases from V and 4 from J, leaving 12 bases between them. Germline V gene data show CDR1 as LNHDA and CDR2 as SQIVND (reference sequence). DNA for the CDR3: TGTGCCAGTAGTATAGATCACAGCAGACCCTATGGCTACACCTTC. Protein sequence: CASSIDHSRPYGYTF.

The V and J genes are TRBV30 and TRBJ1-5, with 7 nucleotides matching TRBD1. Trimming removed 0 bases from V and 4 bases from J; junction bases left unmatched: 0. Germline CDR1 is GTSNPN and CDR2 is SVGIG (reference sequence). The CDR3 has 13 amino acids. CDR3 sequence (DNA): TGTGCCTGGAGTGTACAGGGGAATCAGCCCCAGCATTTT. Its translation is CAWSVQGNQPQHF.

The V and J genes are TRBV27 and TRBJ1-2; 8 nucleotides line up with TRBD1. Trimming removed 4 bases from V and 4 bases from J; junction bases left unmatched: 5. The CDR3 length is 14 residues. Germline V gene sequence: CDR1 MNHEY, CDR2 SMNVEV (reference sequence). The CDR3 sequence: CASSSSGGGYGYTF. For the CDR3, the DNA is TGTGCCAGCAGTTCGTCAGGGGGCGGCTATGGCTACACCTTC.

The V call is TRBV5-6, the J call TRBJ1-2, with 8 bases matching TRBD1. The CDR3 has 13 residues. Germline V gives CDR1 SGHDT, CDR2 YYEEEE. The V gene end was trimmed by 4 bases and the J gene end by 11 bases; junction bases not matched to a gene: 10. The CDR3 nucleotides are TGTGCCAGCAGCGGGGGGGACAGGTGGTTATACACCTTC. This encodes CASSGGDRWLYTF.

V gene TRBV9 combines with J gene TRBJ2-3; TRBD2 matches 10 bases. With V trimmed by 0 bases and J by 0 bases, 13 bases remained unmatched. CDR3 length equals 20 residues. Germline CDR1 reads SGDLS; CDR2 reads YYNGEE. The chain's CDR3 is CASSVAGLAGVLSSTDTQYF. The CDR3, as DNA: TGTGCCAGCAGCGTAGCTGGGCTAGCGGGAGTCCTTTCTAGCACAGATACGCAGTATTTT.

This clone was observed once. V gene TRBV14 combines with J gene TRBJ1-1; possible D gene TRBD1, 6 bases. The germline CDR1 and CDR2 sequences are SGHDN and FVKESK. V was clipped by 5 bases and J by 1 base, with 17 bases between them. The CDR3 runs to 16 residues. CDR3 region: CASSGRGGARNTEAFF. The CDR3 region has the DNA TGTGCCAGCAGCGGACGTGGGGGGGCGAGGAACACTGAAGCTTTCTTT. Filled out from reference TRBV14 and TRBJ1-1, the complete variable domain reads EAGVTQFPSHSVIEKGQTVTLRCDPISGHDNLYWYRRVMGKEIKFLLHFVKESKQDESGMPNNRFLAERTGGTYSTLKVQPAELEDSGVYFCASSGRGGARNTEAFFGQGTRLTVV.

The rearrangement uses TRBV7-9 and TRBJ1-2; D gene unclear. The CDR3 spans 16 residues. The germline CDR1 and CDR2 sequences are SEHNR and FQNEAQ (reference sequence). Trimming took 4 bases from V and 6 from J, leaving 21 bases between them. The CDR3 sequence: CASSSLGHRGSDGYTF. CDR3 nucleotides: TGTGCCAGCAGCTCACTCGGTCACAGAGGGTCTGATGGCTACACCTTC.

This clone has a handful of counts. This chain joins TRBV12-5 and TRBJ2-6; D remains unclear. The CDR3 covers 15 residues. Germline V gene data show CDR1 as LGHNT and CDR2 as FRNRAP. Trimming took off 3 bases at V and 2 bases at J, with 8 bases between the two ends. The CDR3, as DNA: TGTGCTAGTGGTTTTAGAGGAGCTGGGGCCAACGTCCTGACTTTC. Encoded protein: CASGFRGAGANVLTF. The variable domain in full, with the rest retrieved from reference TRBV12-5 and TRBJ2-6, is DARVTQTPRHKVTEMGQEVTMRCQPILGHNTVFWYRQTMMQGLELLAYFRNRAPLDDSGMPKDRFSAEMPDATLATLKIQPSEPRDSAVYFCASGFRGAGANVLTFGAGSRLTVL.

The chain is built from TRBV27 and TRBJ2-5, with 12 bases aligning to TRBD2. CDR3 size: 16 residues. J gave up 5 bases and V 7 bases, and 11 bases lay outside the gene matches. CDR1 and CDR2 from the germline V gene are MNHEY and SMNVEV (reference sequence). In nucleotides, the CDR3 is TGTGCCAGCACCTCGACTAGCGGGAGAGCTTGGGAGACCCAGTACTTC. As protein: CASTSTSGRAWETQYF.

The rearrangement joins TRBV10-3 to TRBJ2-5; possible D gene TRBD1, 7 bases. Germline assignment: CDR1 ENHRY and CDR2 SYGVKD. V was trimmed by 3 bases and J by 0 bases, leaving 11 bases between them. The CDR3 is 15 residues long. CDR3: CAISESGGYQETQYF. The DNA for the CDR3 is TGTGCCATCAGTGAATCAGGGGGGTACCAAGAGACCCAGTACTTC.

There are a few counts of this clone. This sequence joins TRBV19 and TRBJ1-5; D not resolved. V shed 0 bases and J shed 6 bases, with 9 bases lying between them. The germline V gene encodes CDR1 LNHDA and CDR2 SQIVND (reference sequence). This CDR3 has 14 amino acids. The CDR3 DNA follows: TGTGCCAGTAGTATAGATTCCGGGAGTCAGCCCCAGCATTTT. Its translation: CASSIDSGSQPQHF.

As DNA, the CDR3 is TGCGCCAGCAGCTTTCAAGGGGGTAATCAGCCCCAGCATTTT. Translation: CASSFQGGNQPQHF. The chain employs TRBV5-1 and TRBJ1-5, with D possibly being TRBD1 (6 bases). The CDR3 loop spans 14 amino acids. Trimming pared 2 bases from V and 4 bases from J, leaving 10 bases between. CDR1 SGHRS and CDR2 YFSETQ come from the germline V gene.

The gene calls are TRBV19 and TRBJ1-5; D perhaps matches TRBD1 (6 bases). In germline, CDR1 is LNHDA, CDR2 SQIVND (reference sequence). The CDR3 extends over 18 amino acids. Trimming took 6 bases from V and 0 from J, leaving 21 bases between them. The CDR3 region has the DNA TGTGCCAGTAGCCAAGAGAGTCAGGGGCTTTATAGCAATCAGCCCCAGCATTTT. It encodes CASSQESQGLYSNQPQHF.

This chain uses TRBV9 with TRBJ2-7, with a tentative D call TRBD1 (7 bases). The germline V gene has CDR1 SGDLS and CDR2 YYNGEE. There are 14 residues in the CDR3. Trimming left V 4 bases short and J 3 bases short, with 14 bases between. CDR3 DNA: TGTGCCAGCAGCCCCACCAGGGGGGTCTACGAGCAGTACTTC. Encoded protein: CASSPTRGVYEQYF.

V is TRBV19 and J is TRBJ2-3; 10 bases map to TRBD2. This CDR3 comprises 16 residues. Germline assignment: CDR1 LNHDA and CDR2 SQIVND (reference sequence). Trimming took 1 base from V and 5 from J; bases not matched to a gene: 6. The CDR3 here is CASSIVTSGTRDTQYF. The DNA of the CDR3 is TGTGCCAGTAGTATAGTTACTAGCGGGACGAGAGATACGCAGTATTTT.

J is TRBJ2-1 and V is TRBV5-5, with 8 bases identical to TRBD2. Germline V gene data show CDR1 as SGHKS and CDR2 as YYEKEE (reference sequence). J was trimmed by 7 bases and V by 0 bases; bases with no gene match: 6. This CDR3 is built from 15 residues. DNA for the CDR3: TGTGCCAGCAGCTTGGGAGCGGGAGTTACTAATGAGCAGTTCTTC. Amino acids: CASSLGAGVTNEQFF.

The rearrangement links TRBV5-4 to TRBJ2-7; 8 nucleotides match TRBD1. After removal of 7 bases from V and 5 bases from J, the junction contained 8 bases not matched to a gene. Germline V gives CDR1 SGHNT, CDR2 YYREEE (reference sequence). The CDR3 covers 13 residues. The CDR3 nucleotides are TGTGCCAGCTCGACAGGGGCCCCTGACGAGCAGTACTTC. Its translation: CASSTGAPDEQYF.